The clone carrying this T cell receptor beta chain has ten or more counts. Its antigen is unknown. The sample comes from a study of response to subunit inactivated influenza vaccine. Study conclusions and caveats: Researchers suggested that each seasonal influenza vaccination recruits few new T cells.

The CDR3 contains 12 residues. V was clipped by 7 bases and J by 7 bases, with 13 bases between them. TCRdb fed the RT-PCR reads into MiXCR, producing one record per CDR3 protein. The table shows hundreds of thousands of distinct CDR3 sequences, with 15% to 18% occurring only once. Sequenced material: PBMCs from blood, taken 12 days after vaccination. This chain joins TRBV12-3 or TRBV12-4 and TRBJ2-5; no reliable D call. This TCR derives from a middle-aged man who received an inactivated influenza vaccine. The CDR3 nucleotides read TGTGCCAGCACCTCTAGTTTGGGGACCCAGTACTTC. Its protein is CASTSSLGTQYF.